This T cell receptor (beta chain) was identified during a study of T-cell memory formation after mild COVID-19. Study-level background: Largely donor-specific sequence clusters came from two donors.

This CDR3 spans 14 amino acids. Per the germline V gene, CDR1 is SEHNR and CDR2 is FQNEAQ (reference sequence). The V gene lost 6 bases and the J gene lost 8 bases, with 18 bases spanning the gap. One entry per CDR3 protein results from TCRdb running MiXCR on the 5' RACE reads. This sample has roughly 340,000 distinct CDR3 sequences, with around a fifth found just once. In this sample, this clonotype turned up a few times. This sequence was found in a man younger than 35 who had mild COVID-19 (a few samples of this study predate the infection). Cell type and time point are not known. Sequenced input: PBMCs or a T cell subset sorted from them (not recorded which). The V and J genes are TRBV7-9 and TRBJ2-3, with a possible D match to TRBD2 (5 bases). CDR3: CASRNWRRVGTQYF. DNA for the CDR3: TGTGCCAGCAGAAATTGGAGGCGGGTCGGTACGCAGTATTTT.